The 11 T cell receptor beta chains given below trace back to one sample, sequenced in a study of neurological immune-mediated disorders. In TCRdb, the 5' RACE reads were re-called with MiXCR into one record per CDR3 protein. The sample includes some 120,000 distinct CDR3 sequences, about 3.2% of them seen just once. The source material was PBMCs. These receptors were taken from a woman younger than 45 with multiple sclerosis.

Ten or more counts support this clonotype. This chain joins TRBV5-1 and TRBJ2-6; D is unresolved. This CDR3 comprises 15 residues. The V and J ends lost 0 bases and 0 bases respectively, with 4 bases between them. The germline V gene has CDR1 SGHRS and CDR2 YFSETQ. The CDR3 nucleotides are TGCGCCAGCAGCTTGGGGGCCTCTGGGGCCAACGTCCTGACTTTC. It encodes CASSLGASGANVLTF.

This clonotype showed up many times. The chain carries TRBV20-1 and TRBJ2-7; D is uncertain. CDR1 is DFQATT, CDR2 SNEGSKA, per germline (reference sequence). V lost 8 bases, J lost 6 bases, and 20 bases lay in between. The CDR3 loop spans 13 amino acids. Here the CDR3 reads CSSSVVVGGEQYF. CDR3 nucleotides: TGCAGTTCCTCTGTTGTAGTTGGCGGCGAGCAGTACTTC.

This clonotype was seen repeatedly, ten times or more. The chain combines TRBV7-2 with TRBJ2-1; D is unclear. Trimming pared 1 base from V and 4 bases from J, leaving 11 bases between. The germline V gene encodes CDR1 SGHTA and CDR2 FQGNSA. The CDR3 totals 15 residues. The CDR3 nucleotides are TGTGCCAGCAGCTTAGATGCAGAGTCTTACAATGAGCAGTTCTTC. It yields the protein CASSLDAESYNEQFF.

This clonotype was seen repeatedly, ten times or more. V and J are TRBV7-9 and TRBJ2-7; 8 bases match TRBD2. Per the germline V gene, CDR1 is SEHNR and CDR2 is FQNEAQ (reference sequence). The CDR3 loop spans 16 amino acids. The V segment lost 4 bases and the J segment 0 bases; nucleotides outside the gene matches: 8. The DNA for the CDR3 is TGTGCCAGCAGCTCTTTAGCGGGGCTTAGCTCCTACGAGCAGTACTTC. As protein: CASSSLAGLSSYEQYF.

This clonotype has a count of ten or more. This rearrangement joins TRBV6-5 to TRBJ1-1; 8 nucleotides agree with TRBD1. The length of the CDR3 is 14 residues. Trimming removed 5 bases from V and 2 bases from J; junction bases left unmatched: 4. Germline V gene lookup returns CDR1 MNHEY and CDR2 SVGAGI. CDR3 protein: CASSPGQENTEAFF. CDR3 DNA: TGTGCCAGCAGTCCGGGACAGGAAAACACTGAAGCTTTCTTT.

This clonotype was counted at least ten times. V gene TRBV21-1 combines with J gene TRBJ1-2. TRBV21-1 is marked as a pseudogene. This CDR3 has 16 amino acids. The DNA for the CDR3 is TGTGCCAGCAGCAAAAGTTGGCCTCAAGAGAACTATGGCTACACCTTC. Its protein product is CASSKSWPQENYGYTF.

This clonotype was observed many times. J is TRBJ1-1 and V is TRBV4-3; 7 bases fit TRBD1. V was pared by 4 bases and J by 0 bases, with 5 bases of the junction left unmatched. This CDR3 has 15 residues. From germline, CDR1 is LGHNA and CDR2 YSLEER. The CDR3 here is CASSPAGQMNTEAFF. The DNA for the CDR3 is TGCGCCAGCAGCCCAGCGGGACAGATGAACACTGAAGCTTTCTTT.

The J gene is TRBJ1-5, the V gene TRBV7-2, with a possible D match to TRBD1 (5 bases). From germline, CDR1 is SGHTA and CDR2 FQGNSA. The CDR3 runs 14 residues. The V end lost 5 bases, the J end lost 3 bases, and 11 bases lay between the germline ends. The CDR3 spells CASSQGRNNQPQHF. Written as DNA, the CDR3 is TGTGCCAGCAGCCAGGGACGGAACAATCAGCCCCAGCATTTT. Full variable domain (rest looked up from reference TRBV7-2 and TRBJ1-5): GAGVSQSPSNKVTEKGKDVELRCDPISGHTALYWYRQSLGQGLEFLIYFQGNSAPDKSGLPSDRFSAERTGGSVSTLTIQRTQQEDSAVYLCASSQGRNNQPQHFGDGTRLSIL.

In its sample, this clonotype was seen many times. This rearrangement joins TRBV20-1 to TRBJ1-2; 8 bases are shared with TRBD1. CDR1 is DFQATT and CDR2 is SNEGSKA in the germline V gene (reference sequence). The CDR3 length is 13 residues. V was pared by 3 bases and J by 3 bases, with 3 bases of the junction left unmatched. The CDR3 DNA is TGCAGTGCTAGTGTACAGGGGGACTATGGCTACACCTTC. It encodes CSASVQGDYGYTF.

This clonotype was recorded at least ten times. The chain links TRBV4-3 to TRBJ1-2; possibly TRBD1 for D (5 bases). Trimming removed 0 bases at V and 7 bases at J, with 15 bases between. This CDR3 has 15 residues. The germline V gene encodes CDR1 LGHNA and CDR2 YSLEER. The CDR3 loop reads CASSQDEGLGGGYTF. CDR3 in DNA: TGCGCCAGCAGCCAAGATGAGGGGCTTGGGGGTGGCTACACCTTC.

This clonotype was picked up many times. This chain connects TRBV7-8 to TRBJ2-1; 7 positions agree with TRBD1. The CDR3 contains 13 residues. V shed 4 bases and J 7 bases; nucleotides not matched to a gene: 4. CDR1 SGHVS and CDR2 FQNEAQ come from the germline V gene. In DNA, the CDR3 is TGTGCCAGCAGCTCTGGGACAGATAATGAGCAGTTCTTC. Protein: CASSSGTDNEQFF.